The 8 T cell receptor beta chains in this list originate from one sample, sequenced in a study of blood T cell repertoires in COVID-19. Clones were read by immunoSEQ multiplex PCR, and TCRdb kept only the in-frame ones, dropping some. In the table there are approximately 240,000 clones, 80% to 90% of which are singletons. The specimen was peripheral blood. The receptors stem from a man aged 50 to 59 with acute or convalescent COVID-19.

The count of this clone is one. This sequence joins TRBV11-2 and TRBJ1-5; 9 bases align to TRBD1. Germline V lookup: CDR1 SGHAT, CDR2 FQNNGV. V shed 5 bases and J 1 base; nucleotides not matched to a gene: 9. The CDR3 totals 17 residues. DNA for the CDR3: TGTGCCAGCAGCCCATCCACAGGGGGCGCGAGCAATCAGCCCCAGCATTTT. Its protein product is CASSPSTGGASNQPQHF.

The gene calls are TRBV24-1 and TRBJ2-3; 10 bases are shared with TRBD2. After removal of 5 bases from V and 2 bases from J, the junction contained 18 bases not matched to a gene. The CDR3 has 20 residues. Germline V CDR1 and CDR2: KGHDR, SFDVKD. The CDR3 DNA reads TGTGCCACCAGTGCCTTAGGTAGCGGGAGGATACTCTTATCCACAGATACGCAGTATTTT. Translation: CATSALGSGRILLSTDTQYF.

There are a few counts of this clone. The sample has other DNA sequences that encode this CDR3 too. The chain links TRBV5-1 to TRBJ1-2, with 8 positions matching TRBD1. Germline assignment: CDR1 SGHRS and CDR2 YFSETQ. This CDR3 region has 15 residues. J gave up 0 bases and V 4 bases, and 5 bases lay outside the gene matches. CDR3 loop: CASSEGQGANYGYTF. As DNA, the CDR3 is TGCGCCAGCAGCGAAGGACAGGGAGCTAACTATGGCTACACCTTC.

The J gene is TRBJ2-3, the V gene TRBV5-1; tentative D call: TRBD1 (6 bases). The CDR3 has 13 amino acids. Germline V lookup: CDR1 SGHRS, CDR2 YFSETQ. V dropped 4 bases and J dropped 6 bases, with 12 bases sitting between them. CDR3 nucleotides: TGCGCCAGCAGCATAACAGGGTCGGATACGCAGTATTTT. Translated, it gives CASSITGSDTQYF.

This clone was seen only a few times. The chain recombines TRBV29-1 with TRBJ2-7; 7 bases align to TRBD1. The CDR3 runs 16 residues. CDR1 SQVTM and CDR2 ANQGSEA come from the germline V gene. V lost 0 bases, J lost 2 bases, and 10 bases stayed unmatched. The CDR3 protein is CSVEDPTSDRAYEQYF. The CDR3, as DNA: TGCAGCGTTGAAGATCCGACATCCGACAGGGCCTACGAGCAGTACTTC.

The chain employs TRBV6-5 and TRBJ2-4; unclear D gene. Trimming stripped 4 bases from V and 0 bases from J, with 7 bases between. This CDR3 region has 14 residues. Germline V lookup: CDR1 MNHEY, CDR2 SVGAGI. As DNA, the CDR3 is TGTGCCAGCAGTTCCTTTTCAGCCAAAAACATTCAGTACTTC. The encoded protein is CASSSFSAKNIQYF.

The rearrangement joins TRBV19 to TRBJ2-2; maybe TRBD1 (6 bases). CDR3 length: 17 residues. CDR1 is LNHDA and CDR2 is SQIVND in the germline V gene (reference sequence). V dropped 8 bases and J dropped 2 bases, with 21 bases sitting between them. The CDR3 loop is CASRPMSAGDNTGELFF. DNA for the CDR3: TGTGCCAGTCGCCCAATGTCGGCAGGGGACAACACCGGGGAGCTGTTTTTT. The full variable domain, its missing parts supplied by reference TRBV19 and TRBJ2-2, is DGGITQSPKYLFRKEGQNVTLSCEQNLNHDAMYWYRQDPGQGLRLIYYSQIVNDFQKGDIAEGYSVSREKKESFPLTVTSAQKNPTAFYLCASRPMSAGDNTGELFFGEGSRLTVL.

The chain couples TRBV10-3 to TRBJ1-1, with no clear D. Trimming removed 10 bases at V and 0 bases at J, with 12 bases between. The CDR3 contains 13 residues. CDR1 is ENHRY, CDR2 SYGVKD, per germline. CDR3 coding DNA: TGTGCCACCTATTCAACAGTGAACACTGAAGCTTTCTTT. Encoded protein: CATYSTVNTEAFF.